Here is one T cell receptor beta chain with its context. The assay was immunoSEQ multiplex PCR, and TCRdb's table has in-frame clones only and misses some. The sample contains 1,500 to 2,000 clones, 35% to 40% of which appear only once. These data are taken from a study of T cells in localized non-small cell lung cancer. The CDR3 length is 15 residues. Germline assignment: CDR1 LGHNT and CDR2 FRNRAP. The gene calls are TRBV12-5 and TRBJ1-5; 8 bases are shared with TRBD1. The sequence was obtained from a woman aged 35 to 70 with stage II lung adenocarcinoma. The source material was lung tumor tissue, sampled before any cancer treatment. CDR3 in amino acids: CASKMTGERNQPQHF. The CDR3 nucleotides are TGTGCCAGCAAGATGACAGGGGAGCGCAATCAGCCCCAGCATTTT.